The T cell receptor (beta chain) described here comes from a study of blood T cell repertoires in COVID-19. This clone was seen only a few times. V was clipped by 5 bases and J by 4 bases; unmatched bases: 3. Germline V gene lookup returns CDR1 SEHNR and CDR2 FQNEAQ (reference sequence). This CDR3 is 13 amino acids long. Only in-frame clones appear in the TCRdb table, and some are missing; sequencing was by immunoSEQ multiplex PCR. The table lists some 74,000 clones, 70% to 80% of them singletons. The sequence came from a man in his 70s with active or convalescent COVID-19. The chain carries TRBV7-9 and TRBJ1-2; TRBD1 matches 8 bases. Specimen: peripheral blood. CDR3 amino acids: CASSTDRGYGYTF. The CDR3 DNA reads TGTGCCAGCAGCACCGACAGGGGCTATGGCTACACCTTC. Combining the CDR3 with reference TRBV7-9 and TRBJ1-2 gives the whole variable domain DTGVSQNPRHKITKRGQNVTFRCDPISEHNRLYWYRQTLGQGPEFLTYFQNEAQLEKSRLLSDRFSAERPKGSFSTLEIQRTEQGDSAMYLCASSTDRGYGYTFGSGTRLTVV.